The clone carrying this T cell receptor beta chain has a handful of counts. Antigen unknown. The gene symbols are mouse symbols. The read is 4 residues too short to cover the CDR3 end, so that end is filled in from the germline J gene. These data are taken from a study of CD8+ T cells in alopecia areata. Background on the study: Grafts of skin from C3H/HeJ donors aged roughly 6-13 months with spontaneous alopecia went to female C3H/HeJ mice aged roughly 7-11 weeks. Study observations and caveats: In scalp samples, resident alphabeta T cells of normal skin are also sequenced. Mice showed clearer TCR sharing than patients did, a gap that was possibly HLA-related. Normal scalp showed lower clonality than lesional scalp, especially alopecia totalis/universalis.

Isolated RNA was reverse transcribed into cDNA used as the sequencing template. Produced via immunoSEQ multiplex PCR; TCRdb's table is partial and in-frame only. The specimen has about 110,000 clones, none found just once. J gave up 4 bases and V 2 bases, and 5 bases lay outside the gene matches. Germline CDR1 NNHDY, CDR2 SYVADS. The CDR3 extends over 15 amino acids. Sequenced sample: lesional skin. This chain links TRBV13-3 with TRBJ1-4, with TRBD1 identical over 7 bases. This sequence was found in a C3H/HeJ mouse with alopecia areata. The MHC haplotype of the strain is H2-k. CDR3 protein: CASSERQGLNERLFF. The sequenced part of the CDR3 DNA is TGTGCCAGCAGTGAGAGACAGGGTCTCAACGAA.